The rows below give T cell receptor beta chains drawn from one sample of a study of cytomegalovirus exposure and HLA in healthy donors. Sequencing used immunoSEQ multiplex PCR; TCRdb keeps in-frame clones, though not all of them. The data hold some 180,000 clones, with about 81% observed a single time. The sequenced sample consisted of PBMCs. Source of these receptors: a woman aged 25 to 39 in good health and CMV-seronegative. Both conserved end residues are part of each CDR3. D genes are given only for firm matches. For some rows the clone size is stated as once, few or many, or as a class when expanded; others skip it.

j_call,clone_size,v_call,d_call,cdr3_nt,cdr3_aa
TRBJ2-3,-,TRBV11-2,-,TGTGCCAGCAGCTTATCAGGCACAGATACGCAGTATTTT,CASSLSGTDTQYF
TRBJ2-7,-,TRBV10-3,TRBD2,TGTGCCATCAGTGAGTCAACTAGCGGGAGTCGGGAGCAGTACTTC,CAISESTSGSREQYF
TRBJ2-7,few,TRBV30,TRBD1,TGTGCCTGGAGTTACAGGGGGCGGTACGAGCAGTACTTC,CAWSYRGRYEQYF
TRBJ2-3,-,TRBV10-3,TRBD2,TGTGCCATCAGTGAGCTAGCTAGCGGGGGGGCGGGTACGCAGTATTTT,CAISELASGGAGTQYF
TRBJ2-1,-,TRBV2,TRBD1,TGTGCCAGCAGTGAGGGGACAGGGGGCCTCAATGAGCAGTTCTTC,CASSEGTGGLNEQFF
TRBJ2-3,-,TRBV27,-,TGTGCCAGCAGGACTACGAAACCGACAGATACGCAGTATTTT,CASRTTKPTDTQYF
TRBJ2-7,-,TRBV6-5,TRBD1,TGTGCCAGCAGTTACTCCACAGGGGGCGTCGAGCAGTACTTC,CASSYSTGGVEQYF
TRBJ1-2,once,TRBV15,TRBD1,TGTGCCACCAGCAGAGAACAGGGGGCGATCAACTATGGCTACACCTTC,CATSREQGAINYGYTF
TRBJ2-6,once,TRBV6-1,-,TGTGCCAGCAGTGGACTCTCTGGGGCCAACGTCCTGACTTTC,CASSGLSGANVLTF
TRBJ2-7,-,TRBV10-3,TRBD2,TGTGCCATCAGCTTAGCGGGAGGGGAAGGCGAGCAGTACTTC,CAISLAGGEGEQYF
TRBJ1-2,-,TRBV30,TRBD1,TGTGCCTGGAGTGAGGACAGGAAAAGGTATGGCTACACCTTC,CAWSEDRKRYGYTF
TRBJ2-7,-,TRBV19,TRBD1,TGTGCCAGTAGTGAGGGACAGGGGCAGTACTTC,CASSEGQGQYF
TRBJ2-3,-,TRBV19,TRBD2,TGTGCCAGTAGTCGCTCGCCCTTACTAGCGGGAGCCCCCGGGGGTTACACAGATACGCAGTATTTT,CASSRSPLLAGAPGGYTDTQYF
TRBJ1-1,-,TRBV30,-,TGTGCCTGGAGTGTATACACGAACACTGAAGCTTTCTTT,CAWSVYTNTEAFF
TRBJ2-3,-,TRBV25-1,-,TGTGCCAGCAGTGACCTATACTCGGGAGCCAAGTATTTT,CASSDLYSGAKYF
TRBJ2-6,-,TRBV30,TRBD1,TGTGCCTGGAAGGCAGGGGGCGCTGGGGCCAACGTCCTGACTTTC,CAWKAGGAGANVLTF
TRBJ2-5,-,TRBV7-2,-,TGTGCCAGCAGCACCCAAGCGGGTTTAATGGAGACCCAGTACTTC,CASSTQAGLMETQYF
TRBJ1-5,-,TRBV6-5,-,TGTGCCAGTGGAACAGGGAGACAGCCCCAGCATTTT,CASGTGRQPQHF
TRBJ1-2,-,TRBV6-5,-,TGTGCCAGCAGTTATTCAGGGATGGGGCCCTATGGCTACACCTTC,CASSYSGMGPYGYTF
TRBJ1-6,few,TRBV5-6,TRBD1,TGTGCCAGCAGCTCCAGACCGGGACAGGGTTATTCACCCCTCCACTTT,CASSSRPGQGYSPLHF